This T cell receptor beta chain was obtained from a study of blood T cell repertoires in COVID-19. Enrolment of Seattle patients took place during active infection, and they were followed longitudinally. CDR1 and CDR2 (germline): SGHNT, YENEEA. The CDR3 is made up of 14 amino acids. The ends were cut back, 1 base at V and 0 bases at J, with 7 bases in the middle. The table came from immunoSEQ multiplex PCR; TCRdb's copy has only in-frame clones and leaves some out. This sample yields about 340,000 clones, of which about 89% are seen a single time; about 6.3% belongs to the top ten. The source material was peripheral blood. The V and J genes are TRBV11-3 and TRBJ2-7; D is ambiguous. The clonotype originates from a woman in her forties or fifties with COVID-19, enrolled during active disease. The CDR3: CASSLVSGSYEQYF. The CDR3 nucleotides read TGTGCCAGCAGCTTAGTCTCCGGCTCCTACGAGCAGTACTTC. The whole variable domain, filled in from reference TRBV11-3 and TRBJ2-7, reads EAGVVQSPRYKIIEKKQPVAFWCNPISGHNTLYWYLQNLGQGPELLIRYENEEAVDDSQLPKDRFSAERLKGVDSTLKIQPAELGDSAVYLCASSLVSGSYEQYFGPGTRLTVT.